A single sample is the source of the 25 T cell receptor beta chains below, sequenced in a study of beta chain features in type 1 diabetes. Expressed TCRB transcripts were sequenced, since all the RNA that had been isolated was reverse transcribed. Assay: immunoSEQ multiplex PCR; the TCRdb copy retains only in-frame clones and omits some. This sample carries 240,000 or so clones, about 30% of them seen once, and the ten largest clones take under 4.5%. The sample was central memory CD4+ T cells from blood. These TCRs come from a man aged 25 to 40 in good health.

This clone was detected only a few times. This sample includes further DNA sequences coding for the same CDR3. The rearrangement joins TRBV29-1 to TRBJ2-3, with 7 bases lining up with TRBD1. V trimming: 6 bases; J trimming: 7 bases; junction bases outside the gene matches: 7. CDR3 length: 12 amino acids. Germline V gene lookup returns CDR1 SQVTM and CDR2 ANQGSEA. The CDR3 DNA reads TGCAGCGTCCCGACAGGGCAAAATACGCAGTATTTT. Residues: CSVPTGQNTQYF.

This clone has a handful of counts. This chain links TRBV5-1 with TRBJ1-2, with unresolved D. The CDR3 runs 13 residues. CDR1 and CDR2 from the germline V gene are SGHRS and YFSETQ. The V end lost 2 bases, the J end lost 5 bases, and 10 bases lay between the germline ends. In nucleotides, the CDR3 is TGCGCCAGCAGCTTAAGCAGCAATTATGGCTACACCTTC. Encoded protein: CASSLSSNYGYTF. Full variable domain (missing parts from reference TRBV5-1 and TRBJ1-2): KAGVTQTPRYLIKTRGQQVTLSCSPISGHRSVSWYQQTPGQGLQFLFEYFSETQRNKGNFPGRFSGRQFSNSRSEMNVSTLELGDSALYLCASSLSSNYGYTFGSGTRLTVV.

The chain couples TRBV6-1 to TRBJ1-2, with 10 positions matching TRBD1. The CDR3 is 15 amino acids. CDR1 and CDR2 (germline): MNHNS, SASEGT. V dropped 6 bases and J dropped 5; count of bases not matched to a gene: 9. The CDR3 region has the DNA TGTGCCAGCAGGAACGACGGGACAGGGGATTATGGCTACACCTTC. Its protein product is CASRNDGTGDYGYTF.

The chain joins TRBV5-6 to TRBJ2-7, with D possibly matching TRBD1 (5 bases). The CDR3 sequence is 14 residues long. Germline V gene lookup returns CDR1 SGHDT and CDR2 YYEEEE. V lost 0 bases and J lost 4, with 11 bases in between. The DNA for the CDR3 is TGTGCCAGCAGCTTGGAGGACAACAATTACGAGCAGTACTTC. Translation gives CASSLEDNNYEQYF. Variable domain in full (rest from reference TRBV5-6 and TRBJ2-7): DAGVTQSPTHLIKTRGQQVTLRCSPKSGHDTVSWYQQALGQGPQFIFQYYEEEERQRGNFPDRFSGHQFPNYSSELNVNALLLGDSALYLCASSLEDNNYEQYFGPGTRLTVT.

J is TRBJ2-7 and V is TRBV28, with D tentatively TRBD1 (6 bases). CDR1 MDHEN and CDR2 SYDVKM come from the germline V gene. The length of the CDR3 is 15 residues. V gave up 3 bases and J gave up 3 bases, with 15 bases separating them. CDR3 in amino acids: CASSLSLTGSYEQYF. CDR3 coding DNA: TGTGCCAGCAGTTTGTCTTTAACAGGGAGCTACGAGCAGTACTTC.

The chain has TRBV28 and TRBJ1-5; D remains unclear. With 1 base removed from V and 0 bases from J, the gap between germline ends came to 10 bases. Germline loops: CDR1 MDHEN, CDR2 SYDVKM. This CDR3 contains 16 residues. CDR3 region: CASSLSGKLSNQPQHF. The CDR3 DNA reads TGTGCCAGCAGTTTATCTGGAAAGCTTAGCAATCAGCCCCAGCATTTT. The full variable domain, with the rest looked up from reference TRBV28 and TRBJ1-5, is DVKVTQSSRYLVKRTGEKVFLECVQDMDHENMFWYRQDPGLGLRLIYFSYDVKMKEKGDIPEGYSVSREKKERFSLILESASTNQTSMYLCASSLSGKLSNQPQHFGDGTRLSIL.

The chain recombines TRBV28 with TRBJ1-1; 12 nucleotides match TRBD1. There are 15 residues in the CDR3. The V and J ends lost 7 bases and 11 bases, in that order; junction bases with no gene match: 14. The germline V gene has CDR1 MDHEN and CDR2 SYDVKM. CDR3 region: CASTLGGTGGTVAFF. In DNA form, the CDR3 reads TGTGCCAGCACTCTGGGTGGGACAGGGGGCACGGTCGCTTTCTTT.

Comments on this clone: A far larger clone is one nucleotide away, so this likely arose from a read error. The gene calls are TRBV30 and TRBJ2-1; either TRBD1 or TRBD2 may fit D (5 bases each). V dropped 2 bases and J dropped 7 bases, with 9 bases sitting between them. The CDR3 is 12 amino acids. Germline CDR1 and CDR2: GTSNPN and SVGIG (reference sequence). CDR3 nucleotides: TGTGCCTGGAGTCGGGGCCTAAATGAGCAGTTCTTC. Translation gives CAWSRGLNEQFF.

A few counts support this clone. CDR3 loop: CASSLAFVIPGAEAFF. The CDR3 DNA reads as TGTGCCAGCAGCTTAGCGTTCGTTATCCCGGGCGCTGAAGCTTTCTTT. The rearrangement joins TRBV7-2 to TRBJ1-1; D unclear. Germline CDR1 reads SGHTA; CDR2 reads FQGNSA. Trimming cost V 0 bases and J 6 bases, with 17 bases left between them. The CDR3 is 16 amino acids.

This clone was recorded at least ten times. The chain carries TRBV2 and TRBJ1-5; D unresolved. The germline gives CDR1 SNHLY, CDR2 FYNNEI. The CDR3 sequence is 16 residues long. Deletions cut 6 bases from V and 3 bases from J, with 18 bases between. CDR3: CASRKRAGRDNQPQHF. The DNA of the CDR3 is TGTGCCAGCAGGAAGCGTGCGGGGAGGGACAATCAGCCCCAGCATTTT.

The chain has TRBV30 and TRBJ2-5; TRBD2 might be the D (7 bases). This CDR3 comprises 16 residues. Trimming took off 3 bases at V and 0 bases at J, with 17 bases between the two ends. Germline V gene sequence: CDR1 GTSNPN, CDR2 SVGIG (reference sequence). CDR3 nucleotides: TGTGCCTGGAGAAGGGGGGGGCCCAACTACCAAGAGACCCAGTACTTC. Translating it yields CAWRRGGPNYQETQYF.

This clone was detected a few times. The chain is built from TRBV18 and TRBJ1-2; TRBD1 is a possible D gene (5 bases). V lost 2 bases and J 7 bases, leaving 14 bases between the germline ends. CDR3 length: 14 residues. The germline gives CDR1 KGHSH, CDR2 LQKENI. The CDR3 DNA follows: TGTGCCAGCTCACCAAGCAGGGAATCGCGTGGCTACACCTTC. Its protein product is CASSPSRESRGYTF.

The chain joins TRBV9 to TRBJ2-5; D is possibly TRBD2 (6 bases). V lost 4 bases and J 3 bases, leaving 16 bases between the germline ends. The CDR3 consists of 15 residues. CDR1 and CDR2 (germline): SGDLS, YYNGEE. The DNA of the CDR3 is TGTGCCAGCAGCCCCCGGGGGAAGTTCGAAGAGACCCAGTACTTC. This gives the protein CASSPRGKFEETQYF.

This clone showed up just a few times. The DNA of the CDR3 is TGTGCCAGCAGCTTGGCAGGTACCTACGAGCAGTACTTC. This codes for CASSLAGTYEQYF. The gene calls are TRBV5-6 and TRBJ2-7; D is ambiguous. The length of the CDR3 is 13 residues. V lost 0 bases and J 2 bases, leaving 6 bases between the germline ends. Germline V gives CDR1 SGHDT, CDR2 YYEEEE.

This chain uses TRBV30 with TRBJ1-3, with D uncertain. The CDR3 is 15 amino acids. Germline V lookup: CDR1 GTSNPN, CDR2 SVGIG (reference sequence). Trimming removed 0 bases from V and 0 bases from J, with 9 bases in between. The CDR3 region is CAWSVTALSGNTIYF. As DNA, the CDR3 is TGTGCCTGGAGTGTAACCGCCCTCTCTGGAAACACCATATATTTT.

The chain recombines TRBV5-6 with TRBJ1-5, with D possibly matching TRBD1 (5 bases). The CDR3 extends over 19 amino acids. Between the trimmed V and J ends, which lost 0 bases and 1 base, there was a span of 20 bases. Germline values: CDR1 SGHDT, CDR2 YYEEEE. This CDR3 reads CASSLGPNRPPQSNQPQHF. CDR3 sequence (DNA): TGTGCCAGCAGCTTGGGGCCGAACAGGCCGCCCCAGAGCAATCAGCCCCAGCATTTT.

The chain has TRBV29-1 and TRBJ2-1; 11 bases agree with TRBD2. CDR3 length: 17 residues. CDR1 is SQVTM and CDR2 is ANQGSEA in the germline V gene. Trimming removed 5 bases from V and 7 bases from J; junction bases left unmatched: 16. In nucleotides, the CDR3 is TGCAGCGTTTCTGACTGGGCTAGCGGGGGGTCTCGGAATGAGCAGTTCTTC. Its translation: CSVSDWASGGSRNEQFF.

The rearrangement links TRBV30 to TRBJ1-1; 7 bases are shared with TRBD1. The V gene end was trimmed by 2 bases and the J gene end by 9 bases; junction bases not matched to a gene: 9. This CDR3 spans 13 amino acids. CDR1 GTSNPN and CDR2 SVGIG come from the germline V gene (reference sequence). CDR3 sequence: CAWSLSGTAKAFF. The CDR3 nucleotides are TGTGCCTGGAGTCTATCCGGGACAGCAAAAGCTTTCTTT.

The chain carries TRBV5-4 and TRBJ2-3; 7 bases line up with TRBD2. The CDR3 consists of 15 residues. J lost 4 bases, V lost 0 bases, and 5 bases had no gene match. Looked up from germline, CDR1 is SGHNT and CDR2 is YYREEE (reference sequence). Written as DNA, the CDR3 is TGTGCCAGCAGCTTGGTTGCTAGCGGCCCAGATACGCAGTATTTT. Residues: CASSLVASGPDTQYF.

This sequence joins TRBV7-8 and TRBJ2-3, with TRBD2 identical over 15 bases. CDR3 length: 16 amino acids. V lost 4 bases to trimming and J lost 5 bases; unmatched junction nucleotides: 4. Germline V gene sequence: CDR1 SGHVS, CDR2 FQNEAQ. Here the CDR3 DNA reads TGTGCCAGCAGCTCCTGGACTAGCGGGAGGGGAGATACGCAGTATTTT. The encoded protein is CASSSWTSGRGDTQYF.

V and J are TRBV27 and TRBJ1-2; unclear D gene. Germline V CDR1 and CDR2: MNHEY, SMNVEV (reference sequence). Trimming took off 6 bases at V and 6 bases at J, with 14 bases between the two ends. This CDR3 spans 13 amino acids. The CDR3: CASRDSHRNGYTF. The CDR3 bases are TGTGCCAGCAGAGATTCCCACAGAAATGGCTACACCTTC.

This chain connects TRBV5-6 to TRBJ2-5, with D possibly being TRBD1 (6 bases). The V end lost 2 bases, the J end lost 2 bases, and 13 bases lay between the germline ends. Per germline, CDR1 SGHDT and CDR2 YYEEEE. CDR3 length equals 15 residues. The CDR3 is CASSLRSGQQETQYF. For the CDR3, the DNA is TGTGCCAGCAGCTTACGGAGTGGACAGCAAGAGACCCAGTACTTC.

This clone has just a few counts. This chain links TRBV7-2 with TRBJ1-2; 7 bases line up with TRBD1. V lost 7 bases, J lost 3 bases, and 5 bases stayed unmatched. The CDR3 has 13 residues. The germline gives CDR1 SGHTA, CDR2 FQGNSA. Written as DNA, the CDR3 is TGTGCCAGCACCAGGACAGGACACTATGGCTACACCTTC. Protein product: CASTRTGHYGYTF. Based on the CDR3 plus reference TRBV7-2 and TRBJ1-2, the full variable domain is GAGVSQSPSNKVTEKGKDVELRCDPISGHTALYWYRQSLGQGLEFLIYFQGNSAPDKSGLPSDRFSAERTGGSVSTLTIQRTQQEDSAVYLCASTRTGHYGYTFGSGTRLTVV.

The rearrangement uses TRBV2 and TRBJ2-1; weak D call: TRBD2 (6 bases). The CDR3 runs 14 residues. Germline values: CDR1 SNHLY, CDR2 FYNNEI. V lost 5 bases and J lost 6, with 14 bases in between. The CDR3 spells CASSPRDWVNEQFF. CDR3 sequence (DNA): TGTGCCAGCAGTCCCCGGGACTGGGTCAATGAGCAGTTCTTC.

V usage is TRBV2 and J usage is TRBJ2-3, with 9 bases fitting TRBD1. The CDR3 sequence is 15 residues long. Germline CDR1 SNHLY, CDR2 FYNNEI. V trimming: 3 bases; J trimming: 4 bases; junction bases outside the gene matches: 5. CDR3 in DNA: TGTGCCAGCAGTGAGAGACAGGGGGTCGCAGATACGCAGTATTTT. It translates to CASSERQGVADTQYF.